This entry describes one TCR beta chain. Its target is unknown. This sample is part of a study of cytotoxic CD8 clonotypes in ibrutinib-treated CLL. Study results and caveats: Public clonotypes, an uncommon group, contracted or remained stable on treatment.

Germline values: CDR1 SGHTA, CDR2 FQGTGA. There are 15 residues in the CDR3. Losses at the gene ends were 3 bases for V and 4 bases for J; bases not matched to a gene: 4. The method was immunoSEQ multiplex PCR; TCRdb's version includes in-frame clones alone and lacks a portion of them. The data show under 200,000 clones, approximately 80% seen once. This TCR derives from a human donor with chronic lymphocytic leukemia. The chain links TRBV7-3 to TRBJ1-2, with 11 bases identical to TRBD1. The sample in question was PBMCs, obtained after 24 months of ibrutinib treatment. The CDR3 protein is CASSFGQGALYGYTF. In DNA form, the CDR3 reads TGTGCCAGCAGCTTTGGACAGGGGGCCCTCTATGGCTACACCTTC. Based on the CDR3 plus reference TRBV7-3 and TRBJ1-2, the full variable domain is GAGVSQTPSNKVTEKGKYVELRCDPISGHTALYWYRQSLGQGPEFLIYFQGTGAADDSGLPNDRFFAVRPEGSVSTLKIQRTERGDSAVYLCASSFGQGALYGYTFGSGTRLTVV.